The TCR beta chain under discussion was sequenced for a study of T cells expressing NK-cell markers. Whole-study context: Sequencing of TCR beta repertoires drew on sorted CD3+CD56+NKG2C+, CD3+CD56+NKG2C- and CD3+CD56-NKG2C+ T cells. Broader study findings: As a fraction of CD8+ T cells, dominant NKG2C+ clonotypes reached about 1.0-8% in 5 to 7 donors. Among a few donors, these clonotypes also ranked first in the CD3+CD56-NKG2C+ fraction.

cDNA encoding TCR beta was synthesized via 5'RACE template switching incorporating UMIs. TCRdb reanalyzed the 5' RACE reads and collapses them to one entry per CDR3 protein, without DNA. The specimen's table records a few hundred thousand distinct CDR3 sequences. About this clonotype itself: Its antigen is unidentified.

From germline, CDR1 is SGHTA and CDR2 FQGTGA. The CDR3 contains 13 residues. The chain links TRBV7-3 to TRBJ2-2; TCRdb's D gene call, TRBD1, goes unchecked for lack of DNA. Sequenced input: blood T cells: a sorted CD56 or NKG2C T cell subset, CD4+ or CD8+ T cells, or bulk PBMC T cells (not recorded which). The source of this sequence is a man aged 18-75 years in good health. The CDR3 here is CASSSQGDGELFF.